This T cell receptor (beta chain) originates from a study of shared clonotypes between healthy human individuals. Study-wide findings and caveats: Non-shared clonotypes had lower generation probabilities than clonotypes shared by all four sorted-subset donors.

The authors divided CD4+ cells into CD45RA+ naive and CD45RA-negative memory subsets. The method was immunoSEQ multiplex PCR; TCRdb's version includes in-frame clones alone and lacks a portion of them. The data contain about 2.3 million clones, 90% to 95% of them singletons. Worth noting for this clone: Its specificity is unknown.

The source material was naive CD4+ T cells from PBMCs. Sample subset: CD45RA+ positively selected. This clonotype was sampled from a man between 18 and 35 years old in good health. Some clones in this sample may be carry-over from other donors' samples.

The CDR3 sequence: CASNSNLAAKNIQYF. The CDR3 coding sequence is TGTGCCAGCAACTCGAACCTAGCGGCAAAAAACATTCAGTACTTC. The V and J genes are TRBV6-6 and TRBJ2-4; 7 nucleotides agree with TRBD2. The V gene end was trimmed by 7 bases and the J gene end by 4 bases; junction bases not matched to a gene: 10. Looked up from germline, CDR1 is MNHNY and CDR2 is SVGAGI (reference sequence). The CDR3 has 15 amino acids.